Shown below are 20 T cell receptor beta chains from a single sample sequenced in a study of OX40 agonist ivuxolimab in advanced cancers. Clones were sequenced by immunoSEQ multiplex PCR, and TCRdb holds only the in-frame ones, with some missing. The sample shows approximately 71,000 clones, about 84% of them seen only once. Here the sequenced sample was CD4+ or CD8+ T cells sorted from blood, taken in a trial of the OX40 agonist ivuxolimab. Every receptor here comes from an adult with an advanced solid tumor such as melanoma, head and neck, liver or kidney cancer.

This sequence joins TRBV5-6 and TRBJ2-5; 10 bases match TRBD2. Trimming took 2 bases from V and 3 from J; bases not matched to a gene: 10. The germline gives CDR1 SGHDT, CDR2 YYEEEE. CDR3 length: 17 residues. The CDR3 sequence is CASSLSGGATLEETQYF. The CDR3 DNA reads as TGTGCCAGCAGCTTAAGCGGGGGGGCCACTCTTGAAGAGACCCAGTACTTC.

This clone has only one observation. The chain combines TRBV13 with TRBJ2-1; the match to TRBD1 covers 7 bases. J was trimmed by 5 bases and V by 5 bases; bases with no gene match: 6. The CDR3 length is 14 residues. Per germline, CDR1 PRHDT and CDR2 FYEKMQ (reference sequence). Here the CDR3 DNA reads TGTGCCAGCAGCCCAAAGGGGGCCGACAATGAGCAGTTCTTC. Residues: CASSPKGADNEQFF.

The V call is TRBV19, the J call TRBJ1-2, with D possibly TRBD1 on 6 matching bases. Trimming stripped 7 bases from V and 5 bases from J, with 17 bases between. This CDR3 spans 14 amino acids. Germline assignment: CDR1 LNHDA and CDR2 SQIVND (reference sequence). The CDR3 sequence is CASTQTGGRYGYTF. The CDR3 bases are TGTGCCAGTACCCAGACGGGGGGCCGATATGGCTACACCTTC.

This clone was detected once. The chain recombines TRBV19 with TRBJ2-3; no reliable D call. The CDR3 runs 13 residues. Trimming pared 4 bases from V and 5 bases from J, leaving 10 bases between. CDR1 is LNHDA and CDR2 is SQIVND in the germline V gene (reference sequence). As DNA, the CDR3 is TGTGCCAGTAGTAGGGTCTATGGAGATACGCAGTATTTT. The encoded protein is CASSRVYGDTQYF.

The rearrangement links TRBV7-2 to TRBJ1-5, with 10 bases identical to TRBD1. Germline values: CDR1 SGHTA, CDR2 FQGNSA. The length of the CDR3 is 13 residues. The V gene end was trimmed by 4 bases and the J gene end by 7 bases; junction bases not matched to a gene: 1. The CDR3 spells CASSSDRGQPQHF. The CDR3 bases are TGTGCCAGCAGCTCGGACAGGGGGCAGCCCCAGCATTTT.

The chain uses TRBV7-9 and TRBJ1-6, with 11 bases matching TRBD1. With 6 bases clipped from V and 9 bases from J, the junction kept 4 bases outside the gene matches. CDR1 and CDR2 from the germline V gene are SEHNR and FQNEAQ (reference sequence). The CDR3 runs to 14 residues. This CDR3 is CASRPGTGGSPLHF. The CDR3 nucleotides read TGTGCCAGCAGACCCGGGACAGGGGGTTCACCCCTCCACTTT.

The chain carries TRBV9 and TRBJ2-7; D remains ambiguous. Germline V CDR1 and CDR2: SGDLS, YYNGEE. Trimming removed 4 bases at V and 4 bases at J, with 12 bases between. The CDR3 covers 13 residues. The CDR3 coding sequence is TGTGCCAGCAGCTTCCCGGACGGTTACGAGCAGTACGTC. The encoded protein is CASSFPDGYEQYV.

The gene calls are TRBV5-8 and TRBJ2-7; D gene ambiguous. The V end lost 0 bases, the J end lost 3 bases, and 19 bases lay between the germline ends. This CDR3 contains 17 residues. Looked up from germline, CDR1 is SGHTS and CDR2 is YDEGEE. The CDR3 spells CASSLDRGIKWDYEQYF. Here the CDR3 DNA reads TGTGCCAGCAGCTTGGACCGTGGAATAAAGTGGGACTACGAGCAGTACTTC.

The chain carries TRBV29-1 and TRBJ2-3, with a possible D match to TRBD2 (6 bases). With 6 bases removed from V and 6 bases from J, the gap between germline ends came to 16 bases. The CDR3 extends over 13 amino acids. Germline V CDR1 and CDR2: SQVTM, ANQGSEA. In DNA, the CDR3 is TGCAGCGTCCCCGGCGGGGCGGGCGATACGCAGTATTTT. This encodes CSVPGGAGDTQYF.

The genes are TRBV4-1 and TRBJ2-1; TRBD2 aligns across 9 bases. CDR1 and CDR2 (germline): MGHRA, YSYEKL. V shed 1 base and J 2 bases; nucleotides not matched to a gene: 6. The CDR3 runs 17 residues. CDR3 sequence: CASSQVVASGTYNEQFF. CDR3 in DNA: TGCGCCAGCAGCCAAGTAGTTGCTAGCGGGACCTACAATGAGCAGTTCTTC.

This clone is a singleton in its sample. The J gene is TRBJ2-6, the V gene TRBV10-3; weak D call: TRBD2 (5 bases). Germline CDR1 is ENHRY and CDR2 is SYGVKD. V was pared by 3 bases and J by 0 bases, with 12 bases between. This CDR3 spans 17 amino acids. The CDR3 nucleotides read TGTGCCATCAGTGATAGGCAGGACTTCTCTGGGGCCAACGTCCTGACTTTC. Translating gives CAISDRQDFSGANVLTF.

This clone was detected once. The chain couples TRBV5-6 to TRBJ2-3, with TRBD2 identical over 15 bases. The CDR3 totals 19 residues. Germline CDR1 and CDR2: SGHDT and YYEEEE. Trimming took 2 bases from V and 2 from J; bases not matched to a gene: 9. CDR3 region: CASSFGLAGGPFSTDTQYF. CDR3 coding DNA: TGTGCCAGCAGCTTCGGACTAGCGGGAGGGCCTTTTTCCACAGATACGCAGTATTTT. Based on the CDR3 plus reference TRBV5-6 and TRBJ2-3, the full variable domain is DAGVTQSPTHLIKTRGQQVTLRCSPKSGHDTVSWYQQALGQGPQFIFQYYEEEERQRGNFPDRFSGHQFPNYSSELNVNALLLGDSALYLCASSFGLAGGPFSTDTQYFGPGTRLTVL.

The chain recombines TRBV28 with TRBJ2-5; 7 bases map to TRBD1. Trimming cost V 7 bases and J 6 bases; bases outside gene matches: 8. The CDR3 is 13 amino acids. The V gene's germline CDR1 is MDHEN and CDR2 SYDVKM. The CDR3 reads CASNYRGPQTQYF. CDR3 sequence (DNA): TGTGCCAGCAACTACAGGGGCCCCCAGACCCAGTACTTC.

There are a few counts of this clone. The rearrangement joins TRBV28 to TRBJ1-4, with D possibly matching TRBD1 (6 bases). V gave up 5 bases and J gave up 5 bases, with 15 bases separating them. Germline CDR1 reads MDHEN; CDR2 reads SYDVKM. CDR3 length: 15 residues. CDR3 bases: TGTGCCAGCAGTCCCGAGACAGGACTCAATGAAAAACTGTTTTTT. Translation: CASSPETGLNEKLFF.

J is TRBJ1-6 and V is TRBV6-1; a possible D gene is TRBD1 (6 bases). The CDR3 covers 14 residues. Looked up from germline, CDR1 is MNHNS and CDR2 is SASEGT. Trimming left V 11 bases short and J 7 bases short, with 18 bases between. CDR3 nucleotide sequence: TGTGCCGGGCAGGGGCCGAATCAAAATTCACCCCTCCACTTT. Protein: CAGQGPNQNSPLHF.

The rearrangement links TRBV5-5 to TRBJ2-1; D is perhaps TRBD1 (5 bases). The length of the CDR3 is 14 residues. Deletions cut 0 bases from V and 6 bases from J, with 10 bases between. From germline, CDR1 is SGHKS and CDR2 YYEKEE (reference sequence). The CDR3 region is CASSLGQGFNEQFF. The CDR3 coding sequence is TGTGCCAGCAGCTTGGGGCAGGGTTTCAATGAGCAGTTCTTC.

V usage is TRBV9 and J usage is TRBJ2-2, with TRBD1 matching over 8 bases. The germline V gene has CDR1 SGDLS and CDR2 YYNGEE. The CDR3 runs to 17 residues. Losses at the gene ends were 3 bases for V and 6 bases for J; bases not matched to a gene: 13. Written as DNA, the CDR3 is TGTGCCAGCAGCGGTGGAGGAGGACAGGGAATCTCCGGGGAGCTGTTTTTT. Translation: CASSGGGGQGISGELFF.

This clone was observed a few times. CDR3 in amino acids: CASSQTSNTEAFF. CDR3 nucleotide sequence: TGTGCCAGCAGCCAGACATCGAACACTGAAGCTTTCTTT. The J gene is TRBJ1-1, the V gene TRBV7-9; D call uncertain. The V gene's germline CDR1 is SEHNR and CDR2 FQNEAQ (reference sequence). V lost 5 bases and J 1 base, leaving 8 bases between the germline ends. The length of the CDR3 is 13 residues. The variable domain in full, with the rest retrieved from reference TRBV7-9 and TRBJ1-1, is DTGVSQNPRHKITKRGQNVTFRCDPISEHNRLYWYRQTLGQGPEFLTYFQNEAQLEKSRLLSDRFSAERPKGSFSTLEIQRTEQGDSAMYLCASSQTSNTEAFFGQGTRLTVV.

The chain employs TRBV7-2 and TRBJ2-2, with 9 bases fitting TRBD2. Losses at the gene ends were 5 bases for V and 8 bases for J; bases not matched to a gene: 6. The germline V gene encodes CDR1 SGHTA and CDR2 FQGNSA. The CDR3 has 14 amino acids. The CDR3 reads CASSGSSGRGELFF. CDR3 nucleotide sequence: TGTGCCAGCAGCGGAAGTAGCGGGAGAGGGGAGCTGTTTTTT.

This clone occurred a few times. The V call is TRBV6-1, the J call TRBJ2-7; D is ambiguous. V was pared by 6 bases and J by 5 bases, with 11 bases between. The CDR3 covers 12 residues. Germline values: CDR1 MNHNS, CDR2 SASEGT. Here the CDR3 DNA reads TGTGCCAGCAGCCCCGAAGGTGACGAGCAGTACGTC. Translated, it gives CASSPEGDEQYV.